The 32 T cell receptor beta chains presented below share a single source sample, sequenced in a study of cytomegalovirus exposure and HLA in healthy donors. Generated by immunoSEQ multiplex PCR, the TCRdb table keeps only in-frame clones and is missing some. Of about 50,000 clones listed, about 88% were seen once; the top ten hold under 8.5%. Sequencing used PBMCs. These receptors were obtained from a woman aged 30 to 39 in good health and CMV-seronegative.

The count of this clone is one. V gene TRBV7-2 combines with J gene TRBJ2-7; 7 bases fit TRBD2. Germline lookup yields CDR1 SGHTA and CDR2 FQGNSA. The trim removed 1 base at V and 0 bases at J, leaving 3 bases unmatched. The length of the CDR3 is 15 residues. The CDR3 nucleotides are TGTGCCAGCAGCTTAGTAGCGGGCCTCTCCTACGAGCAGTACTTC. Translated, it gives CASSLVAGLSYEQYF.

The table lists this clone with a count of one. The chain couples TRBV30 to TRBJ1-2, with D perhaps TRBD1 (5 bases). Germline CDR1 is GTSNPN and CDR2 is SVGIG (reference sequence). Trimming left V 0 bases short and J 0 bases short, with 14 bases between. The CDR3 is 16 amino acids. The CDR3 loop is CAWSVKQAGTNYGYTF. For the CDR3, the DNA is TGTGCCTGGAGTGTAAAACAGGCAGGGACTAACTATGGCTACACCTTC.

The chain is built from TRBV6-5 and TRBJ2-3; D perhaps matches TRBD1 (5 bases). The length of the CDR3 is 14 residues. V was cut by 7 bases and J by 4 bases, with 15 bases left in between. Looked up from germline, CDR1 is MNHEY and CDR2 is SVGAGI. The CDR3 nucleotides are TGTGCCAGCACCGGAGAGGCAGGGTCAGATACGCAGTATTTT. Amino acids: CASTGEAGSDTQYF.

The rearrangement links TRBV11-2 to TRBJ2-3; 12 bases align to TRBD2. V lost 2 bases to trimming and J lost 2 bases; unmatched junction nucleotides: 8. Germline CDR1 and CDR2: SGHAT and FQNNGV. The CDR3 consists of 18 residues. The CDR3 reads CASSLLYGLAGFTDTQYF. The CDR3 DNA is TGTGCCAGCAGCTTACTGTACGGACTAGCGGGATTCACAGATACGCAGTATTTT.

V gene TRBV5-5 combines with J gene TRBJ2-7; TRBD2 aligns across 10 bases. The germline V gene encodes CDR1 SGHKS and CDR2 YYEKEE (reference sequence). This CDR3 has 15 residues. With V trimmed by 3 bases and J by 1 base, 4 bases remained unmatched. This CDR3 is CASSSGLAVSYEQYF. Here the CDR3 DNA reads TGTGCCAGCAGCTCCGGACTAGCGGTTTCCTACGAGCAGTACTTC.

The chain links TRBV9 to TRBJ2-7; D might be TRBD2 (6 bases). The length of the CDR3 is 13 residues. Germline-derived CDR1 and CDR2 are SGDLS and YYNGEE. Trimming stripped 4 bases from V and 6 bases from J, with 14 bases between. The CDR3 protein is CASSPRLEREQYF. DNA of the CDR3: TGTGCCAGCAGCCCGCGACTAGAGCGCGAGCAGTACTTC. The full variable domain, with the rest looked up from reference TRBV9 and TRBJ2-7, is DSGVTQTPKHLITATGQRVTLRCSPRSGDLSVYWYQQSLDQGLQFLIQYYNGEERAKGNILERFSAQQFPDLHSELNLSSLELGDSALYFCASSPRLEREQYFGPGTRLTVT.

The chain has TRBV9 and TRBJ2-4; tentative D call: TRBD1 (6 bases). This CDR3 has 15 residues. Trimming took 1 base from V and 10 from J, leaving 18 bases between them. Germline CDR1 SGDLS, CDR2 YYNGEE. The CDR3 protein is CASSVRGRGLCIQYF. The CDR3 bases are TGTGCCAGCAGCGTAAGGGGCAGGGGTTTGTGTATTCAGTACTTC.

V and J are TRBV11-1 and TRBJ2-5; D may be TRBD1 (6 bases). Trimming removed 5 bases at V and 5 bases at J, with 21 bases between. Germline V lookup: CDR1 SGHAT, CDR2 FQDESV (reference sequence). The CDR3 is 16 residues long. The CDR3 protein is CASSPIPQGGRETQYF. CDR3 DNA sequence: TGTGCCAGCAGCCCTATCCCCCAAGGGGGTAGGGAGACCCAGTACTTC.

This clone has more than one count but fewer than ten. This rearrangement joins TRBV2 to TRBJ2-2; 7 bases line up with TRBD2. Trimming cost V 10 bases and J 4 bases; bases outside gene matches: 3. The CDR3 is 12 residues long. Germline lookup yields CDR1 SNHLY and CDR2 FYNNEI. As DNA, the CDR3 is TGTGCCACCCGCGGGAGCACCGGGGAGCTGTTTTTT. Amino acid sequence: CATRGSTGELFF.

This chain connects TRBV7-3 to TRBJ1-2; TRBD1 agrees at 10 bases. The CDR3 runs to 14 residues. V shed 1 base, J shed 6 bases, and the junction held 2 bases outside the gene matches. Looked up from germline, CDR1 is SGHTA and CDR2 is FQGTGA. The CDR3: CASSLSGTGDGYTF. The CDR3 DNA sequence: TGTGCCAGCAGCTTAAGCGGGACAGGGGATGGCTACACCTTC.

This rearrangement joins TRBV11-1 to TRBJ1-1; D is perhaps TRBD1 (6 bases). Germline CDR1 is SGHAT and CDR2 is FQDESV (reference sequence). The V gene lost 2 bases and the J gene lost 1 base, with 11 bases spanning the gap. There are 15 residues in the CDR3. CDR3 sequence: CASSLSGGGNTEAFF. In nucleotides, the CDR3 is TGTGCCAGCAGCTTAAGCGGGGGCGGGAACACTGAAGCTTTCTTT.

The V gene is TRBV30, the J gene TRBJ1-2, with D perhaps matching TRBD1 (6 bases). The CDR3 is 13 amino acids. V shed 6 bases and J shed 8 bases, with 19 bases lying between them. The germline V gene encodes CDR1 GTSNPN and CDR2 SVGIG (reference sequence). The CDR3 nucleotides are TGTGCCTGTAGAATGACAGGATTAAGGGGCTACACCTTC. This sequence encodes CACRMTGLRGYTF.

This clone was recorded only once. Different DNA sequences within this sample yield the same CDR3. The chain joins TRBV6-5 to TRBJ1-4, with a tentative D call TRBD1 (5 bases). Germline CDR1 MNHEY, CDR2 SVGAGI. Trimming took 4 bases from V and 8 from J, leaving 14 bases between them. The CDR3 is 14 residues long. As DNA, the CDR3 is TGTGCCAGCAGTTCCGGGGGGTTGGGGGAAAAACTGTTTTTT. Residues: CASSSGGLGEKLFF.

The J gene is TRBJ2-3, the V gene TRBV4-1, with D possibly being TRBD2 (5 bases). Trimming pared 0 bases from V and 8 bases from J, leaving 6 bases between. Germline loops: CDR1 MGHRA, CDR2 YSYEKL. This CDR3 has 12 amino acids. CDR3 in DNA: TGCGCCAGCAGCCAAGAAGGAGGTACGCAGTATTTT. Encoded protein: CASSQEGGTQYF.

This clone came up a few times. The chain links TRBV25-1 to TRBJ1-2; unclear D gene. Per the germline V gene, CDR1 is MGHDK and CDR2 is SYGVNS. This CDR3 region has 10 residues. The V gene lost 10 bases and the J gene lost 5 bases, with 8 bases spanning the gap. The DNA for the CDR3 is TGTGCCACCCGAGCTTATGGCTACACCTTC. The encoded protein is CATRAYGYTF.

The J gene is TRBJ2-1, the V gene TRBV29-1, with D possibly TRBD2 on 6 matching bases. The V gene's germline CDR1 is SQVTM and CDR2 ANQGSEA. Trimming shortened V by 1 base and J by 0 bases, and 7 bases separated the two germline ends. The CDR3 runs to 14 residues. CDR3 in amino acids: CSVEVDYSYNEQFF. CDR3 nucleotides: TGCAGCGTTGAAGTGGACTACTCCTACAATGAGCAGTTCTTC.

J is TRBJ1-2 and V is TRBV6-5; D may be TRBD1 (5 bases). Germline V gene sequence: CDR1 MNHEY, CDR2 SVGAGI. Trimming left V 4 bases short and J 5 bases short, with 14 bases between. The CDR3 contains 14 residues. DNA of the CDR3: TGTGCCAGCAGTTCACCGCAGGAGGGGTATGGCTACACCTTC. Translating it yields CASSSPQEGYGYTF.

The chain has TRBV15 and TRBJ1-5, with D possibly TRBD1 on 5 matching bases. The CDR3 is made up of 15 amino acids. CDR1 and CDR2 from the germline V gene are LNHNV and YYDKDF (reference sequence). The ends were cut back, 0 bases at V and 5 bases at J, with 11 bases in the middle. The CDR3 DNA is TGTGCCACCAGCAGAGATTGGGGAGGGGATCAGCCCCAGCATTTT. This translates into CATSRDWGGDQPQHF.

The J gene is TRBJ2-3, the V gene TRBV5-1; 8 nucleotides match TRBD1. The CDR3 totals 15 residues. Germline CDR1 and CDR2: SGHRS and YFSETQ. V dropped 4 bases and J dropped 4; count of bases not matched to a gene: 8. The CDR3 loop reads CASSAGGVMADTQYF. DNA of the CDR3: TGCGCCAGCAGCGCAGGGGGCGTGATGGCAGATACGCAGTATTTT. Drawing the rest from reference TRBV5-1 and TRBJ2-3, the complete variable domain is KAGVTQTPRYLIKTRGQQVTLSCSPISGHRSVSWYQQTPGQGLQFLFEYFSETQRNKGNFPGRFSGRQFSNSRSEMNVSTLELGDSALYLCASSAGGVMADTQYFGPGTRLTVL.

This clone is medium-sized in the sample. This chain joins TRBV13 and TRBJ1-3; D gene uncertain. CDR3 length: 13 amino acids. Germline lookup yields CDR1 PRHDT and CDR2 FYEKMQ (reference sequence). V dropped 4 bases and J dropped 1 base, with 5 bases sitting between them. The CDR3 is CASSSSSGNTIYF. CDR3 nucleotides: TGTGCCAGCAGCTCTTCTTCTGGAAACACCATATATTTT. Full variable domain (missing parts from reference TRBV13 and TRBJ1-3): AAGVIQSPRHLIKEKRETATLKCYPIPRHDTVYWYQQGPGQDPQFLISFYEKMQSDKGSIPDRFSAQQFSDYHSELNMSSLELGDSALYFCASSSSSGNTIYFGEGSWLTVV.

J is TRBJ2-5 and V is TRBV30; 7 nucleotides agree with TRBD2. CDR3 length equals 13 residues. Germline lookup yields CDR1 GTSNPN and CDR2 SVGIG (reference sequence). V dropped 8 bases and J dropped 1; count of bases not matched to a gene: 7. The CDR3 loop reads CAGTLAAQETQYF. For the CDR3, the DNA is TGTGCCGGGACCCTAGCGGCCCAAGAGACCCAGTACTTC. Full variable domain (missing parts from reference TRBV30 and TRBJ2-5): SQTIHQWPATLVQPVGSPLSLECTVEGTSNPNLYWYRQAAGRGLQLLFYSVGIGQISSEVPQNLSASRPQDRQFILSSKKLLLSDSGFYLCAGTLAAQETQYFGPGTRLLVL.

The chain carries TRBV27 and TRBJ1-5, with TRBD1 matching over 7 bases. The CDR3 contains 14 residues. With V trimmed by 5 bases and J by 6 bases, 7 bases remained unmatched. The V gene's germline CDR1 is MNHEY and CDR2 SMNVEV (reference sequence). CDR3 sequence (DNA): TGTGCCAGCAGTCCGACAGGGTATAGTCAGCCCCAGCATTTT. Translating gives CASSPTGYSQPQHF.

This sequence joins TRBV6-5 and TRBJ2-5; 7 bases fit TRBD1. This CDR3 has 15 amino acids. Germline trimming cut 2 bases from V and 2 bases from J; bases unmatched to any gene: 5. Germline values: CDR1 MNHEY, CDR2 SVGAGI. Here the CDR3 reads CASSYGTAKQETQYF. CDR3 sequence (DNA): TGTGCCAGCAGTTACGGGACAGCGAAGCAAGAGACCCAGTACTTC.

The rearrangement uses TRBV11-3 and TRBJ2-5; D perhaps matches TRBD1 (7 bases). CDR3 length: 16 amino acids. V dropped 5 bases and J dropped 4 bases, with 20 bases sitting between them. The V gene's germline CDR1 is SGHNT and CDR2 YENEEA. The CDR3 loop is CASSPGTYRGGETQYF. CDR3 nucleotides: TGTGCCAGCAGCCCGGGGACCTACAGGGGAGGAGAGACCCAGTACTTC.

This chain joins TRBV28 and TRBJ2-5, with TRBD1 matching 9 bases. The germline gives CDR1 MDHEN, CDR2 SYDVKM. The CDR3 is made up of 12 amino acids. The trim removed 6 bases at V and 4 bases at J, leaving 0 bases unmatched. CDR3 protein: CASRTGGETQYF. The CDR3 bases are TGTGCCAGCAGGACAGGGGGAGAGACCCAGTACTTC.

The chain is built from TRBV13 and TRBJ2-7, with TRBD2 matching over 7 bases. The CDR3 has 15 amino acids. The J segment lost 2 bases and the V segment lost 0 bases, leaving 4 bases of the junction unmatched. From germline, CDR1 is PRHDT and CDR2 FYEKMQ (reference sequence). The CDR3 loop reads CASSLGSGTTYEQYF. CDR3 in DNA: TGTGCCAGCAGCTTAGGCAGCGGGACGACCTACGAGCAGTACTTC. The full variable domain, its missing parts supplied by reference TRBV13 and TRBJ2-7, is AAGVIQSPRHLIKEKRETATLKCYPIPRHDTVYWYQQGPGQDPQFLISFYEKMQSDKGSIPDRFSAQQFSDYHSELNMSSLELGDSALYFCASSLGSGTTYEQYFGPGTRLTVT.

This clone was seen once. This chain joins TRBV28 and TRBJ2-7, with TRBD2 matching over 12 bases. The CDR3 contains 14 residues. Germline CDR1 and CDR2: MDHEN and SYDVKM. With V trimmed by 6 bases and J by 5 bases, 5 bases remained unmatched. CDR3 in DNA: TGTGCCAGCAGCCATCGGACTAGCGGGAACGAGCAGTACTTC. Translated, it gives CASSHRTSGNEQYF.

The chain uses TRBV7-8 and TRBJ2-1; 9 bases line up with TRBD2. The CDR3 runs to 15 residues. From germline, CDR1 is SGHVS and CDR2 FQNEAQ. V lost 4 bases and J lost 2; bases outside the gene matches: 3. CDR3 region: CASSSSGGTYNEQFF. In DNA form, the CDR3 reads TGTGCCAGCAGCTCGAGCGGGGGGACCTACAATGAGCAGTTCTTC. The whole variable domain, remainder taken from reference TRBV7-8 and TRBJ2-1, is GAGVSQSPRYKVAKRGQDVALRCDPISGHVSLFWYQQALGQGPEFLTYFQNEAQLDKSGLPSDRFFAERPEGSVSTLKIQRTQQEDSAVYLCASSSSGGTYNEQFFGPGTRLTVL.

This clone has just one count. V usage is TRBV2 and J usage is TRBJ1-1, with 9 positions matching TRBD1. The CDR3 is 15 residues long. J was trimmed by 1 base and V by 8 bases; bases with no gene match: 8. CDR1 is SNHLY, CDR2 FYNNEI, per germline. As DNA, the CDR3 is TGTGCCAGCGGGACAGGGTTGGTGGGGAACACTGAAGCTTTCTTT. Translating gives CASGTGLVGNTEAFF. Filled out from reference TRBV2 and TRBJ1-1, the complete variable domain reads EPEVTQTPSHQVTQMGQEVILRCVPISNHLYFYWYRQILGQKVEFLVSFYNNEISEKSEIFDDQFSVERPDGSNFTLKIRSTKLEDSAMYFCASGTGLVGNTEAFFGQGTRLTVV.

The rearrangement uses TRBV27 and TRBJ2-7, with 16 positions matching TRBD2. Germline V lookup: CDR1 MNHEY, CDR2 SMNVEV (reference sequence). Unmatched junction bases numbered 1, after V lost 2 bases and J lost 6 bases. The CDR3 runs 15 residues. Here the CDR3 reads CASSLGTSGRGEQYF. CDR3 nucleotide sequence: TGTGCCAGCAGTTTAGGGACTAGCGGGAGGGGCGAGCAGTACTTC.

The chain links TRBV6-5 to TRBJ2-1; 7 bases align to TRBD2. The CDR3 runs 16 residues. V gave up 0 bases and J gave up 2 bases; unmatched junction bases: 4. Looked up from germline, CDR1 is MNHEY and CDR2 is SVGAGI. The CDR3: CASSYSPSGPYNEQFF. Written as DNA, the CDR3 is TGTGCCAGCAGTTACTCGCCTAGCGGTCCCTACAATGAGCAGTTCTTC.

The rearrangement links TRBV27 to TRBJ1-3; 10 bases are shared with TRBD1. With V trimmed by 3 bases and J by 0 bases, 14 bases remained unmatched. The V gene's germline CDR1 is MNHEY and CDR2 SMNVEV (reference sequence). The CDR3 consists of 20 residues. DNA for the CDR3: TGTGCCAGCAGTTTCGGGACAGGGGTAGGGGTCCCAGACTCTGGAAACACCATATATTTT. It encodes CASSFGTGVGVPDSGNTIYF.